One and the same sample provided the 14 T cell receptor beta chains below, sequenced in a study of low-dose radiotherapy and immunotherapy resistance in tumors. TRAV- and TRBV-specific primers were used for first-strand cDNA, which covered alpha and beta chains. TCRs underwent roughly 19 PCR cycles of amplification with a constant-region primer and V-primer adapter. Each CDR3 protein gets one entry after TCRdb re-called the reads with MiXCR. In the table there are approximately 70,000 distinct CDR3 sequences, roughly 30% of which are singletons. Indicated time point: before trial treatment. The specimen comprised PBMCs, sampled before treatment. These receptors all come from a female donor with ovarian cancer.

The rearrangement joins TRBV5-1 to TRBJ2-7; D call uncertain. Trimming removed 4 bases from V and 3 bases from J, with 14 bases in between. From germline, CDR1 is SGHRS and CDR2 YFSETQ. This CDR3 region has 14 residues. The CDR3 here is CASSLNPDGYEQYF. In DNA, the CDR3 is TGCGCCAGCAGCCTGAACCCAGACGGCTACGAGCAGTACTTC.

The chain carries TRBV6-1 and TRBJ1-6; D unresolved. Germline V gives CDR1 MNHNS, CDR2 SASEGT. The CDR3 length is 15 residues. Trimming pared 5 bases from V and 5 bases from J, leaving 13 bases between. This chain's CDR3 is CASSRIGANNSPLHF. DNA of the CDR3: TGTGCCAGCAGTAGAATAGGAGCTAATAATTCACCCCTCCACTTT.

The V and J genes are TRBV5-1 and TRBJ2-3; tentatively, D is TRBD2 (6 bases). This CDR3 spans 15 amino acids. From germline, CDR1 is SGHRS and CDR2 YFSETQ. The ends were cut back, 3 bases at V and 2 bases at J, with 13 bases in the middle. The CDR3: CASSWVLAVTDTQYF. The CDR3 DNA sequence: TGCGCCAGCAGCTGGGTGTTAGCGGTCACAGATACGCAGTATTTT.

The genes are TRBV5-8 and TRBJ2-5, with D possibly TRBD1 on 6 matching bases. This CDR3 contains 14 residues. The germline V and J ends were trimmed by 6 bases and 6 bases, with 18 bases remaining between them. Germline values: CDR1 SGHTS, CDR2 YDEGEE. This CDR3 reads CASTLDSQKQTQYF. The CDR3 DNA reads TGTGCCAGCACCCTGGACAGCCAAAAACAGACCCAGTACTTC. The entire variable domain, with the rest obtained from reference TRBV5-8 and TRBJ2-5, is as follows: EAGVTQSPTHLIKTRGQQATLRCSPISGHTSVYWYQQALGLGLQFLLWYDEGEERNRGNFPPRFSGRQFPNYSSELNVNALELEDSALYLCASTLDSQKQTQYFGPGTRLLVL.

Many counts were recorded for this clonotype. The chain recombines TRBV6-5 with TRBJ2-7; D is perhaps TRBD2 (6 bases). The CDR3 length is 16 residues. Germline CDR1 reads MNHEY; CDR2 reads SVGAGI. The V end lost 0 bases, the J end lost 6 bases, and 18 bases lay between the germline ends. The chain's CDR3 is CASSYSKGTGVGEQYF. DNA of the CDR3: TGTGCCAGCAGTTACTCGAAAGGGACTGGCGTAGGCGAGCAGTACTTC.

In its sample, this clonotype was seen many times. The rearrangement uses TRBV18 and TRBJ1-2; D gene uncertain. The germline V gene encodes CDR1 KGHSH and CDR2 LQKENI. The CDR3 length is 12 residues. V was shortened by 4 bases and J by 1 base, with 4 bases between the two germline ends. The CDR3 nucleotides are TGTGCCAGCTCACGGAGTAACTATGGCTACACCTTC. Encoded protein: CASSRSNYGYTF.

This chain links TRBV6-2 or TRBV6-3 with TRBJ1-1; 8 positions agree with TRBD1. The germline CDR1 and CDR2 sequences are MNHEY and SVGEGT. The CDR3 runs 18 residues. Trimming cost V 6 bases and J 4 bases; bases outside gene matches: 19. Here the CDR3 reads CASSPGQGKYWVITEAFF. The CDR3 DNA sequence: TGTGCCAGCAGCCCCGGACAGGGAAAGTACTGGGTTATCACTGAAGCTTTCTTT.

This clonotype was counted many times. This chain joins TRBV10-3 and TRBJ2-5; 14 nucleotides line up with TRBD2. The CDR3 sequence is 16 residues long. The ends lost 6 bases at V and 3 bases at J; junction bases unmatched: 6. The germline CDR1 and CDR2 sequences are ENHRY and SYGVKD. CDR3 coding DNA: TGTGCCATCAGCGACCCGGGACTAGCGGGAGAAGAGACCCAGTACTTC. It specifies CAISDPGLAGEETQYF.

This clonotype occurred a few times. A far bigger clonotype differs at one base, so this is likely a read error. This sequence joins TRBV9 and TRBJ2-7; 9 nucleotides match TRBD2. CDR3 length: 16 residues. The V segment lost 0 bases and the J segment 7 bases; nucleotides outside the gene matches: 11. CDR1 SGDLS and CDR2 YYNGEE come from the germline V gene. The CDR3 spells CASSVGGTSYDNEQYF. The DNA for the CDR3 is TGTGCCAGCAGCGTAGGGGGGACTAGCTACGACAATGAGCAGTACTTC. The full variable domain, rest sourced from reference TRBV9 and TRBJ2-7, is DSGVTQTPKHLITATGQRVTLRCSPRSGDLSVYWYQQSLDQGLQFLIQYYNGEERAKGNILERFSAQQFPDLHSELNLSSLELGDSALYFCASSVGGTSYDNEQYFGPGTRLTVT.

Ten or more counts support this clonotype. The V gene is TRBV11-2, the J gene TRBJ2-2; D uncertain. This CDR3 has 16 residues. V was clipped by 5 bases and J by 1 base, with 14 bases between them. The V gene's germline CDR1 is SGHAT and CDR2 FQNNGV. CDR3 residues: CASSPEVQRNTGELFF. The CDR3 region has the DNA TGTGCCAGCAGCCCCGAAGTGCAGCGGAACACCGGGGAGCTGTTTTTT.

The rearrangement uses TRBV28 and TRBJ2-2, with D unresolved. Trimming took off 7 bases at V and 0 bases at J, with 18 bases between the two ends. CDR1 is MDHEN and CDR2 is SYDVKM in the germline V gene. This CDR3 contains 17 residues. The CDR3 region is CASTVLGLKANTGELFF. The CDR3, as DNA: TGTGCCAGCACGGTCTTGGGGTTGAAGGCGAACACCGGGGAGCTGTTTTTT.

The sample holds many counts of this clonotype. The V gene is TRBV27, the J gene TRBJ2-4; D is uncertain. CDR1 MNHEY and CDR2 SMNVEV come from the germline V gene (reference sequence). The CDR3 is made up of 14 amino acids. V lost 5 bases and J lost 5, with 13 bases in between. The CDR3 here is CASSGSGRENIQYF. The CDR3 nucleotides read TGTGCCAGCAGTGGATCCGGACGGGAAAACATTCAGTACTTC.

This clonotype was counted many times. The chain recombines TRBV30 with TRBJ2-1, with D perhaps matching TRBD2 (7 bases). Germline values: CDR1 GTSNPN, CDR2 SVGIG (reference sequence). The V end lost 3 bases, the J end lost 2 bases, and 29 bases lay between the germline ends. The CDR3 is 20 residues long. CDR3 region: CAWSTFTGGLLADTYNEQFF. The DNA for the CDR3 is TGTGCCTGGAGCACCTTCACGGGGGGCCTATTAGCGGATACCTACAATGAGCAGTTCTTC.

This clonotype has a single count. The rearrangement joins TRBV2 to TRBJ2-1; D is perhaps TRBD2 (6 bases). Trimming took 8 bases from V and 0 from J, leaving 8 bases between them. Germline CDR1 and CDR2: SNHLY and FYNNEI. The CDR3 is 13 amino acids. The CDR3 spells CASSSASYNEQFF. The CDR3 DNA follows: TGTGCCAGCTCTAGCGCCTCCTACAATGAGCAGTTCTTC.